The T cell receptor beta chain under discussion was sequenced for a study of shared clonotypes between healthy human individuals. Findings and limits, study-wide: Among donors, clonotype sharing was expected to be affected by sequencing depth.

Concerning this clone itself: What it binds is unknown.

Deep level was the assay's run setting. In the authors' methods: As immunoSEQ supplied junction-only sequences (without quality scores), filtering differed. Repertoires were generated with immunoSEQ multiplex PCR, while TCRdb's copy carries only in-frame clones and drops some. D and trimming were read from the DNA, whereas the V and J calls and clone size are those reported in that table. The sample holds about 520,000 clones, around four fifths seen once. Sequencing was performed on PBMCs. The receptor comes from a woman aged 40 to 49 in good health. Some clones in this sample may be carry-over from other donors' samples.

CDR3 residues: CASSLAPPAGGGHIETQYF. As DNA, the CDR3 is TGCGCCAGCAGCTTGGCCCCCCCAGCGGGAGGGGGTCATATCGAGACCCAGTACTTC. This sequence joins TRBV5-1 and TRBJ2-5; 10 positions agree with TRBD2. The CDR3 is 19 amino acids. CDR1 is SGHRS, CDR2 YFSETQ, per germline. V lost 0 bases to trimming and J lost 5 bases; unmatched junction nucleotides: 16.